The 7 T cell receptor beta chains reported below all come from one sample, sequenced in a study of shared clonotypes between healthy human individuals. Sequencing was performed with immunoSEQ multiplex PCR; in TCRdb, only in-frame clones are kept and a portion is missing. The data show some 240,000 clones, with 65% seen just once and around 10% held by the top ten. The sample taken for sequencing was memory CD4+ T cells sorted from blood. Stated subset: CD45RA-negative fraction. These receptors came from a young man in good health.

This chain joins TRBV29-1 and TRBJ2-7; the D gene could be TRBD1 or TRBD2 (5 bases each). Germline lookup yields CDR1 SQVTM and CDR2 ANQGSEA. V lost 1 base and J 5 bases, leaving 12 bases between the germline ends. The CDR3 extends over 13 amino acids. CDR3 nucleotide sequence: TGCAGCGTTGAAGGAGGGGTAGGCGACGAGCAGTACTTC. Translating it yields CSVEGGVGDEQYF.

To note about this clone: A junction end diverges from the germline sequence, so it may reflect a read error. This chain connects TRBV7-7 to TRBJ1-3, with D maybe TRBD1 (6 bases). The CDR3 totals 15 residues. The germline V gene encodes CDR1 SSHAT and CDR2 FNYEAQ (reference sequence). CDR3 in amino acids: CASSPDSRSGNTIYF. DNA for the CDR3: TGTGCTAGCAGTCCGGACAGTCGCTCTGGAAACACCATATATTTT.

In nucleotides, the CDR3 is TGTGCCAGCAGCTCCAGGACTAGCGGGGGGGAGACCCAGTACTTC. As protein: CASSSRTSGGETQYF. The rearrangement links TRBV5-4 to TRBJ2-5, with 14 bases aligning to TRBD2. Losses at the gene ends were 3 bases for V and 5 bases for J; bases not matched to a gene: 3. Germline V lookup: CDR1 SGHNT, CDR2 YYREEE (reference sequence). CDR3 length equals 15 residues.

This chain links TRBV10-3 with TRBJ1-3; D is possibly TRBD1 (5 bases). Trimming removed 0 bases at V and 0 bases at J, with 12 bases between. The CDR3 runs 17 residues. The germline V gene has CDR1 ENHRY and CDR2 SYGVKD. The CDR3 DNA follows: TGTGCCATCAGTGAGTCAGTGGCAGGGCCCTCTGGAAACACCATATATTTT. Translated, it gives CAISESVAGPSGNTIYF.

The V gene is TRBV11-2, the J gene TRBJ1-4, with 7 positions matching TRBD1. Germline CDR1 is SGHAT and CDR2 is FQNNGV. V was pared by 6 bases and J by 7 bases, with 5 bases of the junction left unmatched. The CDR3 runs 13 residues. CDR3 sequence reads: CASSRQGVEKLFF. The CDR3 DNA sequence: TGTGCCAGCAGTAGACAGGGCGTTGAAAAACTGTTTTTT.

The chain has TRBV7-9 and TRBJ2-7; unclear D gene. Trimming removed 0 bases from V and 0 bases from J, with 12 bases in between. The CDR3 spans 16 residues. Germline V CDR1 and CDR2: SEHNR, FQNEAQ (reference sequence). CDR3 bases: TGTGCCAGCAGCTTAGCGGCGTCACCAAGCTCCTACGAGCAGTACTTC. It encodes CASSLAASPSSYEQYF. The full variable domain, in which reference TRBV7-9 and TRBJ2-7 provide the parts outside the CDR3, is DTGVSQNPRHKITKRGQNVTFRCDPISEHNRLYWYRQTLGQGPEFLTYFQNEAQLEKSRLLSDRFSAERPKGSFSTLEIQRTEQGDSAMYLCASSLAASPSSYEQYFGPGTRLTVT.

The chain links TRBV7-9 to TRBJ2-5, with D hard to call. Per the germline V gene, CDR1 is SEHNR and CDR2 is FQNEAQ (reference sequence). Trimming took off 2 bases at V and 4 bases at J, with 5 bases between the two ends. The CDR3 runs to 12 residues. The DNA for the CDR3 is TGTGCCAGCAGCTTAAATTTAGAGACCCAGTACTTC. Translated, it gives CASSLNLETQYF.